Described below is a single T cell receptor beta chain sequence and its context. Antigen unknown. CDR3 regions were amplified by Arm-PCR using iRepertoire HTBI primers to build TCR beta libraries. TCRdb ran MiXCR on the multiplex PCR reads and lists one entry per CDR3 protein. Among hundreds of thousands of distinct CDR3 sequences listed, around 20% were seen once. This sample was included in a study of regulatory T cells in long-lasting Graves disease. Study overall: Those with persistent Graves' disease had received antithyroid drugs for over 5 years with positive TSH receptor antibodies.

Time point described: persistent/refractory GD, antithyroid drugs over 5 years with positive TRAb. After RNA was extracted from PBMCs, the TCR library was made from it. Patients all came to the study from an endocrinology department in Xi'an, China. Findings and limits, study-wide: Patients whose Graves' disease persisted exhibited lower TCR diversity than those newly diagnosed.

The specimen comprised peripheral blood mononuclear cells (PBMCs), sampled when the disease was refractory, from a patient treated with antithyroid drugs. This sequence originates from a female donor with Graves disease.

CDR3 bases: TGTGCCAGCACCCGGACAGGGTCTCGCAATAATTCACCCCTCCACTTT. Amino acid sequence: CASTRTGSRNNSPLHF. The J gene is TRBJ1-6, the V gene TRBV12-3 or TRBV12-4, with 8 bases matching TRBD1. V shed 7 bases and J 5 bases; nucleotides not matched to a gene: 10. This CDR3 is 16 amino acids long.